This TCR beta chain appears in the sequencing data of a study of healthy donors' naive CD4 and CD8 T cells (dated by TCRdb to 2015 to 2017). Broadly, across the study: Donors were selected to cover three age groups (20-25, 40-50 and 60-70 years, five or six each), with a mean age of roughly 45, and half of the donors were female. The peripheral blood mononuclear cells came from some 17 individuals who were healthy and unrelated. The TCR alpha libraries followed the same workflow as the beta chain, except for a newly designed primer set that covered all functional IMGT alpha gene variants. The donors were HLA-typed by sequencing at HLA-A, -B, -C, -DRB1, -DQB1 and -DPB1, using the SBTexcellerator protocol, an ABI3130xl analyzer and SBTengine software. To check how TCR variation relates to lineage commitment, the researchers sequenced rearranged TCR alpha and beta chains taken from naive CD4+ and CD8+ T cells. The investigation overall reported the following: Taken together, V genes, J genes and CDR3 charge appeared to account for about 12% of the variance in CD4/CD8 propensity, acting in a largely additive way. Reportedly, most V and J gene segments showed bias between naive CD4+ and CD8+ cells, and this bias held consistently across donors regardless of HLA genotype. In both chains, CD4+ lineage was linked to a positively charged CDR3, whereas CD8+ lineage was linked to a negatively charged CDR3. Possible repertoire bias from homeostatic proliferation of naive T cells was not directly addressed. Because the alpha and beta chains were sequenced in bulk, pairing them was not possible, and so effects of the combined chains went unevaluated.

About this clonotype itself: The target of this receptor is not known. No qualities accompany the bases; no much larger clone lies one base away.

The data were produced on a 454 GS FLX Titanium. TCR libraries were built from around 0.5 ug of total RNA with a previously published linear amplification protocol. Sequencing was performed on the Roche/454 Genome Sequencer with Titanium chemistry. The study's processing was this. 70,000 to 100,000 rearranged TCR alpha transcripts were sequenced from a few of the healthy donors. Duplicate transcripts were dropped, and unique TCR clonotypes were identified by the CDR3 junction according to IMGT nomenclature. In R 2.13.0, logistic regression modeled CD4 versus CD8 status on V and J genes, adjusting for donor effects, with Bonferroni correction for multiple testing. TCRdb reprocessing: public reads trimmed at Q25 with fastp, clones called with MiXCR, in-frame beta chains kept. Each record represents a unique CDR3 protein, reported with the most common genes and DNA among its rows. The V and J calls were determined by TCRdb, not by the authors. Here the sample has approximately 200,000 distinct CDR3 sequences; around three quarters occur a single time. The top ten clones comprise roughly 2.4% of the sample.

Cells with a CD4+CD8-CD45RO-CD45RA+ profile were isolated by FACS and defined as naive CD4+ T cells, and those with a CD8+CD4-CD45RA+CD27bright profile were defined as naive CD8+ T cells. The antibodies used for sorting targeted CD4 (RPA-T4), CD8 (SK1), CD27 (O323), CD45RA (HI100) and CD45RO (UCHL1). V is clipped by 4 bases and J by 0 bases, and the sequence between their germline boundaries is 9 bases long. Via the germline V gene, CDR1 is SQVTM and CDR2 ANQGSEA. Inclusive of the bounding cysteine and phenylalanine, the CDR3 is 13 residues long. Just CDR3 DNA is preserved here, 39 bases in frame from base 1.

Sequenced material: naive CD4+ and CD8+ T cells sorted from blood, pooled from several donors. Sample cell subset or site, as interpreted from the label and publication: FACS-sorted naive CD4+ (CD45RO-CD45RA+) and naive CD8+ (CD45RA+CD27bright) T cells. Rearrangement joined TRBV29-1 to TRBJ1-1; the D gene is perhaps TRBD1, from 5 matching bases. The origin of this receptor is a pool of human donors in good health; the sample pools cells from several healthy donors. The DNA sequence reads TGCAGCGTTGTCCGACAGATGAACACTGAAGCTTTCTTT. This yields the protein CSVVRQMNTEAFF.